This passage covers 7 T cell receptor beta chains from one sample sequenced in a study of ipilimumab plus nivolumab after autologous stem cell transplantation. Sequencing used immunoSEQ multiplex PCR; TCRdb keeps in-frame clones, though not all of them. The top ten clones hold 19% of a sample with about 16,000 clones, more than 80% of them seen once. The specimen was PBMCs, collected in a trial of ipilimumab plus nivolumab as post-transplant consolidation. All receptors come from a male donor with diffuse large B-cell lymphoma.

This sequence joins TRBV9 and TRBJ2-3, with D perhaps TRBD1 or TRBD2 (5 bases each). This CDR3 is built from 15 residues. The germline CDR1 and CDR2 sequences are SGDLS and YYNGEE. The V and J ends lost 1 base and 0 bases respectively, with 9 bases between them. The CDR3 DNA is TGTGCCAGCAGCGTACGGGGCATTAGCACAGATACGCAGTATTTT. This sequence encodes CASSVRGISTDTQYF.

Notes on this clone: At one boundary the junction diverges from the germline segment, which might be a read error. Within the sample, other DNA sequences also encode this same CDR3. V gene TRBV5-1 combines with J gene TRBJ1-1, with 9 bases fitting TRBD1. Germline CDR1 is SGHRS and CDR2 is YFSETQ. The CDR3 sequence is 14 residues long. The CDR3 region is CASSTGTGNTEAFF. CDR3 coding DNA: TGCGCCAGCAGCACCGGGACAGGGAACACTGAAGCCTTCTTT.

This clone came up once. The chain carries TRBV7-2 and TRBJ2-5; 7 nucleotides match TRBD1. This CDR3 has 14 amino acids. The V gene's germline CDR1 is SGHTA and CDR2 FQGNSA. Trimming at V came to 3 bases and at J to 4 bases, leaving 5 bases not matched to a gene. CDR3 protein: CASSFDRATETQYF. The CDR3 DNA reads as TGTGCCAGCAGCTTCGACAGGGCCACAGAGACCCAGTACTTC.

V usage is TRBV27 and J usage is TRBJ1-5, with 7 nucleotides matching TRBD1. Germline-derived CDR1 and CDR2 are MNHEY and SMNVEV (reference sequence). This CDR3 spans 14 amino acids. V dropped 5 bases and J dropped 8; count of bases not matched to a gene: 9. As DNA, the CDR3 is TGTGCCAGCAGTGCAATACGACAGGGCGAGCCCCAGCATTTT. This sequence encodes CASSAIRQGEPQHF.

The chain couples TRBV21-1 to TRBJ2-4; the D call TRBD2 from the table was never checked on the DNA. TRBV21-1 is designated a pseudogene. This CDR3 has 15 residues. The CDR3 loop is CASSKTSGGKNIQYF. The CDR3 DNA follows: TGTGCCAGCAGCAAGACTAGCGGTGGCAAAAACATTCAGTACTTC.

This chain joins TRBV4-1 and TRBJ1-2; 10 bases fit TRBD1. With 3 bases clipped from V and 2 bases from J, the junction kept 6 bases outside the gene matches. The germline V gene encodes CDR1 MGHRA and CDR2 YSYEKL. The CDR3 consists of 16 residues. CDR3 region: CASSHPPGQGNYGYTF. In nucleotides, the CDR3 is TGCGCCAGCAGCCATCCTCCGGGACAGGGGAACTATGGCTACACCTTC.

The chain uses TRBV7-9 and TRBJ2-2; D possibly corresponds to TRBD2 (6 bases). This CDR3 has 15 residues. Per the germline V gene, CDR1 is SEHNR and CDR2 is FQNEAQ (reference sequence). V lost 5 bases and J 4 bases, leaving 14 bases between the germline ends. Here the CDR3 reads CASSRPGLFTGELFF. CDR3 bases: TGTGCCAGCAGCCGGCCGGGACTCTTCACCGGGGAGCTGTTTTTT.